Listed below are T cell receptor beta chains from one sample, sequenced in a study of blood T cell repertoires in COVID-19. The protocol was immunoSEQ multiplex PCR, while the TCRdb copy is restricted to in-frame clones and leaves out a portion. Among about 80,000 clones listed, roughly 80% were seen once. Sequencing input: peripheral blood. These receptors all stem from a man aged 80 or over with acute or convalescent COVID-19. Both conserved end residues are part of each CDR3. The D gene is left open where the match is weak. Rows give clone size only sometimes, using once, few, many, or a class for an expanded clone.

clone_size	j_call	v_call	d_call	cdr3_nt	cdr3_aa
NA	TRBJ1-3	TRBV2	TRBD1	TGTGCCAGCAGTGAAAGCAGGGGGCCCTCTGGAAACACCATATATTTT	CASSESRGPSGNTIYF
NA	TRBJ1-5	TRBV6-5	NA	TGTGCCAGCAGTTACTCGAGTTCCCTGGAGCCCCAGCATTTT	CASSYSSSLEPQHF
NA	TRBJ1-1	TRBV19	NA	TGTGCCAATAGTAGACAGAACCACACTGAAGCTTTCTTT	CANSRQNHTEAFF
few	TRBJ2-5	TRBV4-1	TRBD1	TGCGCCAGCAGCCGAGAGCCGGGACAGCAAGAGACCCAGTACTTC	CASSREPGQQETQYF
NA	TRBJ1-5	TRBV6-4	NA	TGTGCCAGCAGTGAGGCAGTCAATCAGCCCCAGCATTTT	CASSEAVNQPQHF
NA	TRBJ1-2	TRBV6-5	TRBD1	TGTGCCAGCAGTTACGAGACAGGGGATAGAGGCTACACCTTC	CASSYETGDRGYTF
NA	TRBJ2-1	TRBV25-1	TRBD2	TGTGCCAGCAGTGGACACACTAGCGGGGGGGAGAATGAGCAGTTCTTC	CASSGHTSGGENEQFF
NA	TRBJ2-3	TRBV5-6	TRBD2	TGTGCCAGCAGCTTGGCTGGGCTAGCGGGGGGGAACACAGATACGCAGTATTTT	CASSLAGLAGGNTDTQYF
once	TRBJ1-1	TRBV5-4	NA	TGTGCCAGCAGCCCCCTGGCGAACACTGAAGCTTTCTTT	CASSPLANTEAFF
NA	TRBJ2-7	TRBV11-2	NA	TGTGCCAGCAGCCTAGAGGGGAGCTCCTACGAGCAGTACTTC	CASSLEGSSYEQYF
NA	TRBJ2-1	TRBV6-1	NA	TGTGCCAGCAGTGCGAGGGAGAGTAGCCCCGTTGGGCGCAATGAGCAGTTCTTC	CASSARESSPVGRNEQFF
once	TRBJ2-4	TRBV28	TRBD2	TGTGCCAGCAGTTTAGTTGGCGGGGGGGCCATCGCCAAAAACATTCAGTACTTC	CASSLVGGGAIAKNIQYF
once	TRBJ2-7	TRBV5-6	TRBD1	TGTGCCAGTGCCTTCACAGGGGACGTTCGCGAGCAGTACTTC	CASAFTGDVREQYF
NA	TRBJ1-4	TRBV6-5	NA	TGTGCCAGCGGCCTCGTAATTAATGAAAAACTGTTTTTT	CASGLVINEKLFF
NA	TRBJ2-5	TRBV5-4	NA	TGTGCCAGCAGCTTGTACTTGCGGGGGCCACTACTACAAGAGACCCAGTACTTC	CASSLYLRGPLLQETQYF
NA	TRBJ2-1	TRBV11-2	TRBD2	TGTGCCAGCAGCTTATGGCCTAGCGGGGGATCCTACAATGAGCAGTTCTTC	CASSLWPSGGSYNEQFF